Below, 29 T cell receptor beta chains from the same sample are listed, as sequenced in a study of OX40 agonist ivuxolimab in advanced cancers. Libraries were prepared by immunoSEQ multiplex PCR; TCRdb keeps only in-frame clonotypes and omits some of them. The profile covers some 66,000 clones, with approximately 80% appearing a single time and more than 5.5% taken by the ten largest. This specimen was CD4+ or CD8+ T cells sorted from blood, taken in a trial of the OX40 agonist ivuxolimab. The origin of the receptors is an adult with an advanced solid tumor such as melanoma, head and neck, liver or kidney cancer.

CDR3: CASSYTSSMVYEQYF. The CDR3 DNA reads as TGTGCCAGCAGTTACACGAGTAGCATGGTCTACGAGCAGTACTTC. The chain carries TRBV6-5 and TRBJ2-7, with D hard to call. V was shortened by 2 bases and J by 3 bases, with 14 bases between the two germline ends. CDR3 length: 15 residues. Germline V gene data show CDR1 as MNHEY and CDR2 as SVGAGI.

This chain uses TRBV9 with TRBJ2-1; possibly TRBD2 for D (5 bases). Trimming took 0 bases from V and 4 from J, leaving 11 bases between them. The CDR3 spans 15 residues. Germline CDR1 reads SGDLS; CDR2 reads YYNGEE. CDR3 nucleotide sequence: TGTGCCAGCAGCGTAGGGGGAGCCCTATACAATGAGCAGTTCTTC. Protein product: CASSVGGALYNEQFF.

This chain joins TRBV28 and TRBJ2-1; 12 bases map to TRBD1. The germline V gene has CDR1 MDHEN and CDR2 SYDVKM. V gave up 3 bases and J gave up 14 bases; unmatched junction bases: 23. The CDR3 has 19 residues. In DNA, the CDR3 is TGTGCCAGCAGTTTCCGGGACAGGGGGCTACGGGTCTCCCGATCCGAGGAGTTCTTC. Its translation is CASSFRDRGLRVSRSEEFF.

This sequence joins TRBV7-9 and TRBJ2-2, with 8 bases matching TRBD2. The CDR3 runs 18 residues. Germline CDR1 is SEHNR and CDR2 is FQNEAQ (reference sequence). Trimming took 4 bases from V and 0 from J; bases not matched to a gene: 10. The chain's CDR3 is CASSSPPSGGSNTGELFF. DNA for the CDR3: TGTGCCAGCAGCTCGCCCCCCAGCGGGGGCTCGAACACCGGGGAGCTGTTTTTT.

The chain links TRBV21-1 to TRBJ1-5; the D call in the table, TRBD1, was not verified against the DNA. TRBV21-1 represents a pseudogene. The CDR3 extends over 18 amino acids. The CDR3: CASSKIPLEDREGQPQHF. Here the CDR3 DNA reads TGTGCCAGCAGCAAAATACCCCTTGAGGACAGGGAGGGACAGCCCCAGCATTTT.

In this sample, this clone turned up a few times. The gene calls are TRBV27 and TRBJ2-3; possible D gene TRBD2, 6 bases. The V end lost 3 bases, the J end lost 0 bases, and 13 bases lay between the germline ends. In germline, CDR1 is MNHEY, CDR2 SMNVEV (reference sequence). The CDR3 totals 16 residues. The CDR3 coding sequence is TGTGCCAGCAGTTTTCTCTTAGCGGATAGCACAGATACGCAGTATTTT. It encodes CASSFLLADSTDTQYF.

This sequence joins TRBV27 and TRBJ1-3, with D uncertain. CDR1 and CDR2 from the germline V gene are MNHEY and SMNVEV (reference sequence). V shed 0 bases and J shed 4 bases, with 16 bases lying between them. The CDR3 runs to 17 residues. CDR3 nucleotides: TGTGCCAGCAGTTTATCGTATCCGGGATCAGGAGGAAACACCATATATTTT. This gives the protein CASSLSYPGSGGNTIYF.

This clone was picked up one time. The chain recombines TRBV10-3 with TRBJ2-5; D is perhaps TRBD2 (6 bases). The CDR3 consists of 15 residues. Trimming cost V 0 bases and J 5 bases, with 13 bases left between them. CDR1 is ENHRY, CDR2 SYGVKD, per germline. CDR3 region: CAISESSGLGETQYF. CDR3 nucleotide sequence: TGTGCCATCAGTGAGTCGAGCGGGCTGGGGGAGACCCAGTACTTC.

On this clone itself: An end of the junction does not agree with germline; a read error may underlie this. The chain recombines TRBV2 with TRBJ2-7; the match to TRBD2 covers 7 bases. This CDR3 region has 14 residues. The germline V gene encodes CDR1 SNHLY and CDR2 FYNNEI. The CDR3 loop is CASSKDNLAGPAGF. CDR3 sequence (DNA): TGTGCCAGCAGCAAAGACAATTTAGCGGGCCCGGCGGGGTTC.

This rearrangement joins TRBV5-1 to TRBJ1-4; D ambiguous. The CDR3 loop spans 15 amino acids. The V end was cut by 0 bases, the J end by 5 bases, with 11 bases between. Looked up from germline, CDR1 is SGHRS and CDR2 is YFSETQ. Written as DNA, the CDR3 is TGCGCCAGCAGCTTGGCCGCCGACCTAAATGAAAAACTGTTTTTT. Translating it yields CASSLAADLNEKLFF.

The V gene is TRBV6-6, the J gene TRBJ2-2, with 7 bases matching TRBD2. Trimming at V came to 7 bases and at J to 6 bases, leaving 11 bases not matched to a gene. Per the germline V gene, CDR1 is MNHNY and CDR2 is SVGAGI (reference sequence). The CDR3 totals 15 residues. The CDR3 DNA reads TGTGCCAGCACCAACGGGGGGAGTCCGTCCGGGGAGCTGTTTTTT. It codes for CASTNGGSPSGELFF.

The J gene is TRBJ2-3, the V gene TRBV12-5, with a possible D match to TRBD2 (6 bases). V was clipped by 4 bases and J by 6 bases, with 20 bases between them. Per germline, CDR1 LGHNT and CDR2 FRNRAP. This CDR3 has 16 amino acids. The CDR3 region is CASGSGRPLEGDTQYF. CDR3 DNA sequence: TGTGCTAGTGGTTCCGGGCGGCCTCTGGAGGGGGATACGCAGTATTTT.

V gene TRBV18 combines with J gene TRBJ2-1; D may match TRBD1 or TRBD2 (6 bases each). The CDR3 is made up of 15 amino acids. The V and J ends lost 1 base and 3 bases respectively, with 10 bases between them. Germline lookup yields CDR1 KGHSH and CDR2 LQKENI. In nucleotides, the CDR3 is TGTGCCAGCTCACCACGAGGGGGGTTCTACAATGAGCAGTTCTTC. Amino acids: CASSPRGGFYNEQFF.

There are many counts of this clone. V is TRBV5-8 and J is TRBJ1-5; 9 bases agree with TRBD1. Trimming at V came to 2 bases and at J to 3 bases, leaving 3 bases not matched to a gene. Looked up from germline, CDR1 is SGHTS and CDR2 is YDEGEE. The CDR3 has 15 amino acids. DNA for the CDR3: TGTGCCAGCAGCTTAGGACAGGGGTACAATCAGCCCCAGCATTTT. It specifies CASSLGQGYNQPQHF.

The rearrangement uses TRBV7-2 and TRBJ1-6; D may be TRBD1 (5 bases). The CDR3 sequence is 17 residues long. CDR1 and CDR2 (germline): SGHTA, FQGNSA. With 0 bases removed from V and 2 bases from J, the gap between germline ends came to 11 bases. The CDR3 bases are TGTGCCAGCAGCTTAGCGGGGGGGACGGCCTATAATTCACCCCTCCACTTT. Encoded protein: CASSLAGGTAYNSPLHF.

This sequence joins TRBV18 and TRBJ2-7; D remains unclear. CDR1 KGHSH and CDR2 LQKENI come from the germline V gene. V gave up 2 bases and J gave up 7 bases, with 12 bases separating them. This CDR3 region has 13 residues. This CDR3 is CASSPVGSGEQYV. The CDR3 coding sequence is TGTGCCAGCTCACCAGTCGGATCTGGGGAGCAGTACGTC.

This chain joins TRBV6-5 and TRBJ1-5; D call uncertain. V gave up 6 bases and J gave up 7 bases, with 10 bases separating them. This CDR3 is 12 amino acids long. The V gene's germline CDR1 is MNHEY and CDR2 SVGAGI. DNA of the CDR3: TGTGCCAGCAGGCTCGACATCCAGCCCCAGCATTTT. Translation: CASRLDIQPQHF.

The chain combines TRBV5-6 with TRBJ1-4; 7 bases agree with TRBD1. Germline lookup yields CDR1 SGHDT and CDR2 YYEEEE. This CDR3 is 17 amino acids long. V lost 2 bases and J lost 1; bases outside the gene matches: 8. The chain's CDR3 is CASSLPPGQRTNEKLFF. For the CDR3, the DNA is TGTGCCAGCAGCTTACCTCCGGGACAGAGAACTAATGAAAAACTGTTTTTT. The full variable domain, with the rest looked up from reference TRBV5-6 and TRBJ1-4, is DAGVTQSPTHLIKTRGQQVTLRCSPKSGHDTVSWYQQALGQGPQFIFQYYEEEERQRGNFPDRFSGHQFPNYSSELNVNALLLGDSALYLCASSLPPGQRTNEKLFFGSGTQLSVL.

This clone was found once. CDR3 DNA: TGCGCCAGCAGCCAAGTACAGGGGGCAACCGGGGAGCTGTTTTTT. Translated, it gives CASSQVQGATGELFF. The rearrangement uses TRBV4-1 and TRBJ2-2; TRBD1 agrees at 9 bases. V lost 1 base and J lost 5; bases outside the gene matches: 2. In germline, CDR1 is MGHRA, CDR2 YSYEKL. There are 15 residues in the CDR3.

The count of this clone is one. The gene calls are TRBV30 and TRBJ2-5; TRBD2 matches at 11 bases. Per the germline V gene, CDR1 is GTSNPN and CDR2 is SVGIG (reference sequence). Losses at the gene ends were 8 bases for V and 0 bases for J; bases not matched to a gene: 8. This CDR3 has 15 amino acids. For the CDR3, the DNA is TGTGCCGGGCTTCTAGCGGGGGGATACCAAGAGACCCAGTACTTC. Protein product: CAGLLAGGYQETQYF.

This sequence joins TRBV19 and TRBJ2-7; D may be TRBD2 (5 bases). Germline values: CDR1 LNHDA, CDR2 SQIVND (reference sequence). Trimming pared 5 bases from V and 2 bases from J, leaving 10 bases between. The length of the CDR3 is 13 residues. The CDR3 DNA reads TGTGCCAGTAGTGTAGCGTTACCCTACGAGCAGTACTTC. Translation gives CASSVALPYEQYF.

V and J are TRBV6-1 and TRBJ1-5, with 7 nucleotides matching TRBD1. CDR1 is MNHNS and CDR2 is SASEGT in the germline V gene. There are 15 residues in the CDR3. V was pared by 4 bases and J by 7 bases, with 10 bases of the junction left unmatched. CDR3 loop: CASSGYNRGGQPQHF. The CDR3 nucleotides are TGTGCCAGCAGTGGCTACAACAGGGGAGGCCAGCCCCAGCATTTT.

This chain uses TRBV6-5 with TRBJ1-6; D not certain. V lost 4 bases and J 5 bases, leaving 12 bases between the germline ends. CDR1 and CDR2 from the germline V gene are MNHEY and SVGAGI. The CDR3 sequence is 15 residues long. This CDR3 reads CASSSPGRNNSPLHF. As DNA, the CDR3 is TGTGCCAGCAGTTCTCCTGGACGGAATAATTCACCCCTCCACTTT.

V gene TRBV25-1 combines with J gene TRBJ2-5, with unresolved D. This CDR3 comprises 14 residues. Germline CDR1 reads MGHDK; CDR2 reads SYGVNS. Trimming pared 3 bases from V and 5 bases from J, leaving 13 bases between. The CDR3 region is CASSDHQLAETQYF. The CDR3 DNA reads TGTGCCAGCAGTGATCATCAATTGGCGGAGACCCAGTACTTC.

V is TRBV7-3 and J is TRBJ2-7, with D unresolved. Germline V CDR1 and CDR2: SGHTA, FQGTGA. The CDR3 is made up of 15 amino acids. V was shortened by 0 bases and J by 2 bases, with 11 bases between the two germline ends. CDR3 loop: CASSLTGHQAYEQYF. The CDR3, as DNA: TGTGCCAGCAGCTTAACTGGCCATCAGGCCTACGAGCAGTACTTC.

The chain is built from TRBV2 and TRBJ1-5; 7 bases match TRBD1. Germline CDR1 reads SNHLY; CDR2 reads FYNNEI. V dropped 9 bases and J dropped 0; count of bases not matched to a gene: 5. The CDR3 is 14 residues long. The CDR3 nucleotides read TGTGCCAGTTCCGGGACAGCTAGCAATCAGCCCCAGCATTTT. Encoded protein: CASSGTASNQPQHF.

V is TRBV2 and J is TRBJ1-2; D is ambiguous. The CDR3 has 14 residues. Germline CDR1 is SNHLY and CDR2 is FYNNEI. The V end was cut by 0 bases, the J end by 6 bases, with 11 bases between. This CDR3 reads CASSEALQGNGYTF. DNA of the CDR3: TGTGCCAGCAGTGAAGCGCTTCAAGGGAATGGCTACACCTTC.

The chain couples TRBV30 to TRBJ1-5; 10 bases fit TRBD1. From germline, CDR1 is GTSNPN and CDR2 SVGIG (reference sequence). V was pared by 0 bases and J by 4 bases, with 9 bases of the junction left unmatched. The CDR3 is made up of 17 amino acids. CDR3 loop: CAWSVPGQGGPNQPQHF. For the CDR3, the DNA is TGTGCCTGGAGTGTACCCGGACAGGGGGGACCAAATCAGCCCCAGCATTTT.

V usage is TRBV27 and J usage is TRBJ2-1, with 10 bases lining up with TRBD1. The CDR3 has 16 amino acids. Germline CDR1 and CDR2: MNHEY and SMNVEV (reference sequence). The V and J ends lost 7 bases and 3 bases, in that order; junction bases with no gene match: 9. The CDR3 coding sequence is TGTGCCAGCACCCGCTTGGGACAGGGGTACTACAATGAGCAGTTCTTC. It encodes CASTRLGQGYYNEQFF.